The rows below give T cell receptor beta chains drawn from one sample of a study of cytomegalovirus exposure and HLA in healthy donors. Using immunoSEQ multiplex PCR, the repertoire was profiled, and TCRdb retains in-frame clones only, with some absent. Among under 250,000 clones listed, 83% were seen once. What was sequenced was PBMCs. All receptors derive from a woman aged 18-29 years in good health and CMV-seronegative. Each CDR3 is given with its conserved first and last residue. D genes are given only for firm matches. Size is omitted from some rows. Given values are once, few, many or a class for expanded clones.

v_gene	d_gene	j_gene	abundance	CDR3nt	CDR3aa
TRBV7-3	TRBD2	TRBJ2-2	NA	TGTGCCAGCAGCCTGACTAGCGGGAGGCCCGGGGAGCTGTTTTTT	CASSLTSGRPGELFF
TRBV11-3	NA	TRBJ2-3	NA	TGTGCCAGCAGCTCTCGACTGACAGATACGCAGTATTTT	CASSSRLTDTQYF
TRBV7-3	TRBD1	TRBJ2-7	NA	TGTGCCAGCAGCTTAAAGGGACCCGACGGGACAGGGACCTCCTACGAGCAGTACTTC	CASSLKGPDGTGTSYEQYF
TRBV27	TRBD1	TRBJ2-7	NA	TGTGCCAGCAGTTTACAGGGGGCGCTCAACGAGCAGTACTTC	CASSLQGALNEQYF
TRBV11-3	NA	TRBJ2-6	NA	TGTGCCAGCAGCACCCGCTCTGGGGCCAACGTCCTGACTTTC	CASSTRSGANVLTF
TRBV2	TRBD2	TRBJ2-1	NA	TGTGCCAGCAGTGACGGACTAGCGGGAGTGAGGAATGAGCAGTTCTTC	CASSDGLAGVRNEQFF
TRBV5-1	TRBD2	TRBJ2-5	NA	TGCGCCAGCCGGGAGCGGGAGAGCGGAGAGACCCAGTACTTC	CASRERESGETQYF
TRBV6-5	NA	TRBJ2-7	NA	TGTGCCAGCAGTTACTCGAGCCAGGCGGAGGGCTACGAGCAGTACTTC	CASSYSSQAEGYEQYF
TRBV28	NA	TRBJ2-6	NA	TGTGCCAGCAGTTTCAGCGGCTCTGGGGCCAACGTCCTGACTTTC	CASSFSGSGANVLTF
TRBV29-1	NA	TRBJ2-1	NA	TGCAGCGTCGGAGGAGCTAAGGGGTTCAGGGAGAACAATGAGCAGTTCTTC	CSVGGAKGFRENNEQFF
TRBV5-4	TRBD2	TRBJ2-7	NA	TGTGCCAGCAGCTTGAGGGCTAGCGGGAGGGCCCTCGACTACGAGCAGTACTTC	CASSLRASGRALDYEQYF
TRBV9	TRBD2	TRBJ2-2	few	TGTGCCAGCAGCGTAAGCGGGAGGGCGAACACCGGGGAGCTGTTTTTT	CASSVSGRANTGELFF
TRBV6-5	NA	TRBJ1-5	NA	TGTGCCAGCAGTCCGACGGGTACTCAGCCCCAGCATTTT	CASSPTGTQPQHF
TRBV6-4	TRBD1	TRBJ2-3	few	TGTGCCAGCAGTGACTCTTCAGGGGGTCCAGATACGCAGTATTTT	CASSDSSGGPDTQYF
TRBV6-5	NA	TRBJ2-6	NA	TGTGCCAGCAGTACTGGGGTTTATGGGGCCAACGTCCTGACTTTC	CASSTGVYGANVLTF
TRBV7-3	TRBD1	TRBJ2-2	NA	TGTGCCAGCAGCTTAGAAGGGACAGGGGGCACCGGGGAGCTGTTTTTT	CASSLEGTGGTGELFF
TRBV19	TRBD1	TRBJ1-5	NA	TGTGCCAGTACCTCCTTCGACAGGGGAGGCAATCAGCCCCAGCATTTT	CASTSFDRGGNQPQHF
TRBV6-5	TRBD1	TRBJ2-2	NA	TGTGCCAGCGGGTTGGACAGGGGTAGGACCGGGGAGCTGTTTTTT	CASGLDRGRTGELFF
TRBV12-5	TRBD2	TRBJ2-6	NA	TGTGCTAGTGGTCCCCCGGTCGGGGGGAGGGTAGGTGGGGCCAACGTCCTGACTTTC	CASGPPVGGRVGGANVLTF
TRBV5-1	NA	TRBJ1-2	few	TGCGCCAGCAGCTTGGGACGGAACTATGGCTACACCTTC	CASSLGRNYGYTF
TRBV30	NA	TRBJ1-5	NA	TGTGCCTGGGCCTCAGGGGGCAATCAGCCCCAGCATTTT	CAWASGGNQPQHF
TRBV30	NA	TRBJ1-1	once	TGTGCCTGGAGACCCCGGACGAACACTGAAGCTTTCTTT	CAWRPRTNTEAFF
TRBV7-2	NA	TRBJ2-7	NA	TGTGCCAGCAGCTTAGGCATCGCCTACGAGCAGTACTTC	CASSLGIAYEQYF
TRBV13	NA	TRBJ1-1	NA	TGTGCCAGCAGGCAACAGGGTATCCGGACTGAAGCTTTCTTT	CASRQQGIRTEAFF
TRBV30	TRBD2	TRBJ2-7	NA	TGTGCGATGATACTAGCGGGAGGACCTTACGAGCAGTACTTC	CAMILAGGPYEQYF
TRBV30	NA	TRBJ2-1	once	TGTGCCTGGAATCCCCATTTACTAGTAGAGCAGTTCTTC	CAWNPHLLVEQFF
TRBV27	TRBD2	TRBJ2-7	NA	TGTGCCAGCAGTTCCCCTGGGGTAGCGGGAGGTACTGAGCAGTACTTC	CASSSPGVAGGTEQYF
TRBV6-1	NA	TRBJ2-5	NA	TGTGCCAGCAGTGATTTCGGGTTGGCCCCAGAGACCCAGTACTTC	CASSDFGLAPETQYF
TRBV29-1	NA	TRBJ2-5	NA	TGCAGCGTTGAGGAAGAGACCCAGTACTTC	CSVEEETQYF
TRBV29-1	NA	TRBJ2-1	NA	TGCAGCGTTGAGGCAGGGACCTCCTACAATGAGCAGTTCTTC	CSVEAGTSYNEQFF
TRBV6-1	NA	TRBJ2-6	few	TGTGCCAGCAGAGCCGGGTCCTCTGGGGCCAACGTCCTGACTTTC	CASRAGSSGANVLTF
TRBV2	TRBD2	TRBJ2-1	NA	TGTGCCAGCAGGGGGCGGACTAGCGGCGGGTCCTACAATGAGCAGTTCTTC	CASRGRTSGGSYNEQFF
TRBV30	NA	TRBJ2-6	once	TGTGCCTGGAGGGCTTTCGGGACAACTGGGGCCAACGTCCTGACTTTC	CAWRAFGTTGANVLTF
TRBV29-1	NA	TRBJ2-7	few	TGCAGCGTTGGCCGGGGGGCGGACGAGCAGTACTTC	CSVGRGADEQYF
TRBV2	TRBD2	TRBJ2-2	NA	TGTGCCAGCAACGGACTAGCGGGGAGCTTCACCGGGGAGCTGTTTTTT	CASNGLAGSFTGELFF
TRBV7-3	NA	TRBJ2-2	NA	TGTGCCAGCAGACTAGCCCCCGGGGAGCTGTTTTTT	CASRLAPGELFF
TRBV2	NA	TRBJ1-2	once	TGTGCCAGCGGCGGGGATTGGGGGGGCTATGGCTACACCTTC	CASGGDWGGYGYTF
TRBV5-8	NA	TRBJ2-7	NA	TGTGCCAGCCAACTTCAGGGGGGCCCCTACGAGCAGTACTTC	CASQLQGGPYEQYF
TRBV29-1	NA	TRBJ2-7	once	TGCAGCGCCATTAAAGAGAACTCAGGGTTCGATAACGAGCAGTACTTC	CSAIKENSGFDNEQYF
TRBV5-5	NA	TRBJ1-3	NA	TGTGCCAGCAGCTTGTTCAGAGCCTCTGGAAACACCATATATTTT	CASSLFRASGNTIYF
TRBV28	TRBD2	TRBJ2-3	NA	TGTGCCAGCAGTTTCTACGCGGGAGGGGGGAATACGCAGTATTTT	CASSFYAGGGNTQYF
TRBV6-5	TRBD2	TRBJ2-1	NA	TGTGCCAGCAGGTTAGCGGGGGGTTCCTACAATGAGCAGTTCTTC	CASRLAGGSYNEQFF
TRBV11-2	NA	TRBJ2-2	once	TGTGCCAGCAGCCGACGAGGGGGGGTGAACACCGGGGAGCTGTTTTTT	CASSRRGGVNTGELFF
TRBV20-1	NA	TRBJ1-2	NA	TGCGGAAATCGGGGGGCCCATGGCTACACCTTC	CGNRGAHGYTF
TRBV19	TRBD1	TRBJ2-1	NA	TGTGCCAGTAGTTTAGCCAGACAGGGGGCGGCGTTCTTC	CASSLARQGAAFF